This T cell receptor (beta chain) was sequenced in a study of blood T cells in healthy people across ages. The authors ran a second PCR of 7 to 11 cycles using a sample-barcoded 5' primer and a J-beta primer mix. Researchers report that a template-switch adaptor with 12 random nucleotides tagged each cDNA molecule. TCRdb ran MiXCR on the 5' RACE reads and lists one entry per CDR3 protein. The top ten clones hold 3% to 4% of a sample with more than 500,000 distinct CDR3 sequences, approximately 26% of them seen once. Findings and caveats of the study: Higher diversity, along with more naive CD4+ cells, distinguished long-lived donors from aged donors.

This clonotype was detected only a few times. Its target is not known. Trimming at V came to 5 bases and at J to 5 bases, leaving 6 bases not matched to a gene. The CDR3 contains 14 residues. Per the germline V gene, CDR1 is SEHNR and CDR2 is FQNEAQ (reference sequence). These data were likewise used in another study, on T cells of mothers and their children. That paper states: There were over 9.5 million TCR beta CDR3 reads from each mother and several million from each child. Nobody spotted any persistent microchimeric T cell clones.

The TCR originated in a boy aged 2 to 10 in good health. Material: blood. The chain is built from TRBV7-9 and TRBJ2-7; 10 bases fit TRBD1. The CDR3 is CASSRTGGGHEQYF. In DNA form, the CDR3 reads TGTGCCAGCAGCCGGACAGGGGGAGGCCACGAGCAGTACTTC.